This T cell receptor (beta chain) is drawn from a study of T cells after yellow fever vaccination. Overall study results and limits: Most primary-vaccination clones recurred post-booster (more than 95% CD4, more than 85% CD8). By day 5 rather than day 15, the secondary response had peaked, though it was weaker.

TCR cDNA was made by 5'RACE template switching, adding a universal primer site and UMIs. TCRdb re-analysed the 5' RACE reads in MiXCR, keeping a single row per CDR3 protein. The sample contains approximately 580,000 distinct CDR3 sequences, 17% of which appear only once. With V trimmed by 3 bases and J by 0 bases, 5 bases remained unmatched. This CDR3 comprises 16 residues. Germline CDR1 reads KGHSH; CDR2 reads LQKENI. This clonotype has a count of ten or more. The antigen is unknown. This chain joins TRBV18 and TRBJ2-4; 7 bases are shared with TRBD2. This sequence originates from a man aged 18 to 30 who received the YFV17D yellow fever vaccine. The specimen comprised PBMCs, sampled more than 4 days after the first yellow fever vaccination. DNA for the CDR3: TGTGCCAGCTCACCGCCGGGGGGAGTAGCCAAAAACATTCAGTACTTC. Translation gives CASSPPGGVAKNIQYF.